The 9 T cell receptor beta chains given below trace back to one sample, sequenced in a study of T cell changes during pregnancy in multiple sclerosis. Assay: immunoSEQ multiplex PCR; the TCRdb copy retains only in-frame clones and omits some. The sample holds around 130,000 clones, roughly 92% seen once. The material was peripheral blood, obtained before pregnancy. The origin of the receptors is a female donor with multiple sclerosis, enrolled in a pregnancy study.

This sequence joins TRBV2 and TRBJ2-1; 7 nucleotides match TRBD2. V trimming: 7 bases; J trimming: 8 bases; junction bases outside the gene matches: 11. The germline gives CDR1 SNHLY, CDR2 FYNNEI. This CDR3 region has 14 residues. DNA for the CDR3: TGTGCCAGCAAACTCGAGGGAGGGCCCTATGAGCAGTTCTTC. Its translation is CASKLEGGPYEQFF.

V is TRBV6-6 and J is TRBJ2-2; D unresolved. V was shortened by 4 bases and J by 4 bases, with 4 bases between the two germline ends. The germline V gene has CDR1 MNHNY and CDR2 SVGAGI (reference sequence). The CDR3 has 12 amino acids. Here the CDR3 reads CASSSGTGELFF. In DNA, the CDR3 is TGTGCCAGCAGTTCCGGCACCGGGGAGCTGTTTTTT.

This clone is a singleton in its sample. The DNA for the CDR3 is TGTGCTAGTGGTGTGGGACTAGCGGGGGTAGATACGCAGTATTTT. This translates into CASGVGLAGVDTQYF. This chain uses TRBV12-5 with TRBJ2-3; 14 bases are shared with TRBD2. Germline values: CDR1 LGHNT, CDR2 FRNRAP. V was clipped by 5 bases and J by 5 bases; unmatched bases: 3. The CDR3 spans 15 residues. The full variable domain, its missing parts supplied by reference TRBV12-5 and TRBJ2-3, is DARVTQTPRHKVTEMGQEVTMRCQPILGHNTVFWYRQTMMQGLELLAYFRNRAPLDDSGMPKDRFSAEMPDATLATLKIQPSEPRDSAVYFCASGVGLAGVDTQYFGPGTRLTVL.

The V gene is TRBV18, the J gene TRBJ2-7; TRBD2 matches 14 bases. V lost 5 bases to trimming and J lost 3 bases; unmatched junction nucleotides: 15. Per the germline V gene, CDR1 is KGHSH and CDR2 is LQKENI. CDR3 size: 19 residues. The CDR3 region is CASSAKRGTSGSLSYEQYF. As DNA, the CDR3 is TGTGCCAGCTCAGCAAAAAGGGGGACTAGCGGGAGTCTTAGCTACGAGCAGTACTTC.

The chain uses TRBV7-7 and TRBJ2-7; 11 nucleotides agree with TRBD2. J was trimmed by 6 bases and V by 4 bases; bases with no gene match: 2. Germline loops: CDR1 SSHAT, CDR2 FNYEAQ (reference sequence). This CDR3 is 13 amino acids long. The CDR3 DNA sequence: TGTGCCAGCAGCTCTGGACTAGCGGGCGAGCAGTACTTC. Translation: CASSSGLAGEQYF.

The V gene is TRBV14, the J gene TRBJ2-3; 8 positions match TRBD1. Per germline, CDR1 SGHDN and CDR2 FVKESK. The CDR3 is 14 residues long. Unmatched junction bases numbered 4, after V lost 6 bases and J lost 2 bases. Written as DNA, the CDR3 is TGTGCCAGCAGAAAGACAGGGGCCACAGATACGCAGTATTTT. Protein product: CASRKTGATDTQYF.

The chain couples TRBV29-1 to TRBJ1-1, with D tentatively TRBD1 (5 bases). The germline V gene encodes CDR1 SQVTM and CDR2 ANQGSEA. V shed 3 bases and J shed 7 bases, with 9 bases lying between them. This CDR3 contains 11 residues. CDR3 sequence (DNA): TGCAGCGTTGACCTGACAGTTGAAGCTTTCTTT. Its protein product is CSVDLTVEAFF.

V and J are TRBV13 and TRBJ1-2; D might be TRBD1 (6 bases). CDR1 is PRHDT and CDR2 is FYEKMQ in the germline V gene (reference sequence). Trimming took off 5 bases at V and 6 bases at J, with 10 bases between the two ends. The CDR3 has 12 residues. This CDR3 is CASSTTGNGYTF. CDR3 bases: TGTGCCAGCAGCACCACAGGGAATGGCTACACCTTC. The complete variable domain, with remaining parts taken from reference TRBV13 and TRBJ1-2, reads AAGVIQSPRHLIKEKRETATLKCYPIPRHDTVYWYQQGPGQDPQFLISFYEKMQSDKGSIPDRFSAQQFSDYHSELNMSSLELGDSALYFCASSTTGNGYTFGSGTRLTVV.

This rearrangement joins TRBV6-5 to TRBJ1-2; D ambiguous. Trimming stripped 6 bases from V and 4 bases from J, with 12 bases between. The V gene's germline CDR1 is MNHEY and CDR2 SVGAGI. The CDR3 consists of 13 residues. DNA of the CDR3: TGTGCCAGCAGCCCTACTATAGCCTATGGCTACACCTTC. Translated, it gives CASSPTIAYGYTF.